This TCR beta chain was identified in a study of vaccination effects on CD4 cells after COVID-19. As for the study in general: Researchers obtained post-vaccine samples at a median of 72 days past the second dose. Findings of the study overall: Healthy vaccinees showed cross-reactivity with common cold coronaviruses in only 1 of 255 vaccine-induced clones.

CD4+ T cells specific for antigen were expanded with viral peptide pools by the ViraFEST assay before sequencing. Following culture for ten to eleven days, CD4+ T cells were isolated. Participants completed two doses of the BNT162b2 or mRNA-1273 vaccine. Wells of around 2.2 million PBMC each were grown with 10 IU/ml IL-2 and around 10 ug/ml peptides. Days 3 and 7 saw half the medium replaced with IL-2 medium. Repertoires were generated with immunoSEQ multiplex PCR, while TCRdb's copy carries only in-frame clones and drops some. The sample comprises about 80,000 clones, around four fifths of which are singletons, and more than 1% rests with the top ten. Only one count was recorded for this clone. What it binds is unknown. V was pared by 5 bases and J by 6 bases, with 13 bases between. Germline loops: CDR1 LNHDA, CDR2 SQIVND (reference sequence). The CDR3 contains 13 residues.

The chain has TRBV19 and TRBJ1-2, with unresolved D. The receptor's source is a human donor who received a COVID-19 vaccine. Sequencing was performed on CD4+ T cells from PBMCs cultured with HCoV-OC43 spike peptides, taken after COVID-19 vaccination. The subset is: HCoV-OC43 spike overlapping peptide pool stimulation. DNA for the CDR3: TGTGCCAGTAGTCCCTGGCCGCCTGATGGCTACACCTTC. Protein sequence: CASSPWPPDGYTF.